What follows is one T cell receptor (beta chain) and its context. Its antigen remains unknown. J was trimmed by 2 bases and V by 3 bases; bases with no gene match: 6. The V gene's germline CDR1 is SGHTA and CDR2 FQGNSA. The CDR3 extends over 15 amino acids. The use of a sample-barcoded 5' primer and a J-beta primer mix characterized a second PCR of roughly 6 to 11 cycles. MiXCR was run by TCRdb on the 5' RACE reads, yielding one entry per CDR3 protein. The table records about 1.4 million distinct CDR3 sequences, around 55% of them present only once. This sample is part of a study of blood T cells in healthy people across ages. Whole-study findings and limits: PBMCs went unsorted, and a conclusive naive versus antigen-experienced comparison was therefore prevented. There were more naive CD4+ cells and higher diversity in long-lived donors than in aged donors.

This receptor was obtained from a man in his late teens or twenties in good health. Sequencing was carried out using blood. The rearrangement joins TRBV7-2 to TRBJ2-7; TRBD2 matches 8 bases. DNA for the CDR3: TGTGCCAGCAGCTTCTCCGGGGGGGAAGCCTACGAGCAGTACTTC. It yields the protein CASSFSGGEAYEQYF.